This TCR beta chain was captured by sequencing in a study of cytomegalovirus exposure and HLA in healthy donors. In the study overall: An earlier analysis identified under 130 million unique TCR beta sequences in about 200 million T cells.

Worth noting for this clone: Its antigen is not identified.

Points from the study as a whole: A later analysis, which compared TCR beta chains of equal frequency, found the HLA-associated ones more clonally expanded.

The CDR3 has 14 residues. With 2 bases clipped from V and 3 bases from J, the junction kept 2 bases outside the gene matches. Germline values: CDR1 SGHDT, CDR2 YYEEEE. 13 Jbeta primers and 60 Vbeta primers were used for the PCR. Assay used: immunoSEQ multiplex PCR; TCRdb lists only in-frame clones, some missing. There are about 160,000 clones in the sample; roughly 80% occur only once, and roughly 3.5% lies in the top ten. Sequenced input: PBMCs. The source of this sequence is a man aged 25-40 years in good health and CMV-seropositive. The V and J genes are TRBV5-6 and TRBJ2-1, with 7 bases lining up with TRBD1. The CDR3 is CASSFRTGYNEQFF. CDR3 nucleotide sequence: TGTGCCAGCAGCTTCCGGACAGGCTACAATGAGCAGTTCTTC.